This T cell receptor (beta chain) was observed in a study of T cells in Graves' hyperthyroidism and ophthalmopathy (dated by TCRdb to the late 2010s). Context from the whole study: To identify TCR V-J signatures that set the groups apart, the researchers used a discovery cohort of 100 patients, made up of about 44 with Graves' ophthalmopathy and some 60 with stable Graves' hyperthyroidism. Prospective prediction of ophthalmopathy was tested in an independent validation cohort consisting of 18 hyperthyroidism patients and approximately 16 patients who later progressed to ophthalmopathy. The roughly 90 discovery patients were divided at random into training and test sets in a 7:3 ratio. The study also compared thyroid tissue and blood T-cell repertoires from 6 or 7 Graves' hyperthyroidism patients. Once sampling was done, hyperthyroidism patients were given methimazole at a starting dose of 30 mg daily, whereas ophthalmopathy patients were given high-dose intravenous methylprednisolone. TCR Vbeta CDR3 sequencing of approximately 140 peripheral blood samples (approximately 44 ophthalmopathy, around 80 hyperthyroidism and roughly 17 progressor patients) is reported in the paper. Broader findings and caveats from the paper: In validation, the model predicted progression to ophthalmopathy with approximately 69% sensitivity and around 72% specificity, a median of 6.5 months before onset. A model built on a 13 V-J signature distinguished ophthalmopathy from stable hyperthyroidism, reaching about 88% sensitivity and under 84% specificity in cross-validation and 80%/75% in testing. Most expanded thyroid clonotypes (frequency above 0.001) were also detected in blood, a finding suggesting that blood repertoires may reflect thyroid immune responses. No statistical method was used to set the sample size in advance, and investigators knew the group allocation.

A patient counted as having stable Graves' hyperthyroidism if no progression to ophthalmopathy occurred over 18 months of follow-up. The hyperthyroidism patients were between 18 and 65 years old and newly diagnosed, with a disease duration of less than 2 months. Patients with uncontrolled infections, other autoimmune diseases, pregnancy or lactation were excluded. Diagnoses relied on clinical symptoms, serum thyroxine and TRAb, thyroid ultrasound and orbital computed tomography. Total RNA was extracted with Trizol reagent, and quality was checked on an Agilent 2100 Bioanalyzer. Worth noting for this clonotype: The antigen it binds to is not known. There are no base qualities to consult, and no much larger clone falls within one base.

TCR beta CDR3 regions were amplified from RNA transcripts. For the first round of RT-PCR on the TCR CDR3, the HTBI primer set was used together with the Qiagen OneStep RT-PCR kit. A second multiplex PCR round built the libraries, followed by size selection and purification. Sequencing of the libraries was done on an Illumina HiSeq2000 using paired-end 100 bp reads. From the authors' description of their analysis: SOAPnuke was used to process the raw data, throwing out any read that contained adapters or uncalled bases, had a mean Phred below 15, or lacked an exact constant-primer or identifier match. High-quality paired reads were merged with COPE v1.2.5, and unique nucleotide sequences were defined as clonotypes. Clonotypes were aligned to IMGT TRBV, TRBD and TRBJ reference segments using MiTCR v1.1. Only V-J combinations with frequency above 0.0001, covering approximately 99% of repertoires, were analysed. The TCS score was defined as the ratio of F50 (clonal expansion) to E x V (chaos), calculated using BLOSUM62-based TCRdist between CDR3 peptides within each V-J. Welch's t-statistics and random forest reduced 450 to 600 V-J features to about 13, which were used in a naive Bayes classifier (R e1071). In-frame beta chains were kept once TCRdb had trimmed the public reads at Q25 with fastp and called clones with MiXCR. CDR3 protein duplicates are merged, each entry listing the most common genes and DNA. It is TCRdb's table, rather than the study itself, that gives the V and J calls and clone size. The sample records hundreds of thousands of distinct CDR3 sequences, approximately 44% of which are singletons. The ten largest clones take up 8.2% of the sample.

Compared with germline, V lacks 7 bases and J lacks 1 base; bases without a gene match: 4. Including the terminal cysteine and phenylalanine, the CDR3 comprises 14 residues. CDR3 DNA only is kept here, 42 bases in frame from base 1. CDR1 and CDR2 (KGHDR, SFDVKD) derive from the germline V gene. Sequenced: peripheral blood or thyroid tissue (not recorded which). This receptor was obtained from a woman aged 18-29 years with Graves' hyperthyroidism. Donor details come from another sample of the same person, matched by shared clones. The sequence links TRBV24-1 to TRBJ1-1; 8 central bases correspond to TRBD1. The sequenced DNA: TGTGCCACCAGAGACAGGGGAACGAACACTGAAGCTTTCTTT. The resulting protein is CATRDRGTNTEAFF.